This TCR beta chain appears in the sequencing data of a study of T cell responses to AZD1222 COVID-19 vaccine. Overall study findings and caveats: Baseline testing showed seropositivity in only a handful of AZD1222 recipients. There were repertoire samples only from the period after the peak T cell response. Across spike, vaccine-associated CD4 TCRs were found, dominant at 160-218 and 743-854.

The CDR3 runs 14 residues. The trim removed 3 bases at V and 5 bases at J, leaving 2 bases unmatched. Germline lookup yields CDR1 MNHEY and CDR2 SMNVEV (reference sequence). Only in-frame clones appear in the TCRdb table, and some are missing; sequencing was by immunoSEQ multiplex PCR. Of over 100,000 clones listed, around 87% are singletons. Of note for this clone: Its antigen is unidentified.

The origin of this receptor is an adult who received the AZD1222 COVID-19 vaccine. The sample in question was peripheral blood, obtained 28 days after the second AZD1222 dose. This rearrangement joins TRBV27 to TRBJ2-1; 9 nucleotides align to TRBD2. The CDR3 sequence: CASSFSGSNNEQFF. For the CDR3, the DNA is TGTGCCAGCAGTTTTAGCGGGAGTAACAATGAGCAGTTCTTC.